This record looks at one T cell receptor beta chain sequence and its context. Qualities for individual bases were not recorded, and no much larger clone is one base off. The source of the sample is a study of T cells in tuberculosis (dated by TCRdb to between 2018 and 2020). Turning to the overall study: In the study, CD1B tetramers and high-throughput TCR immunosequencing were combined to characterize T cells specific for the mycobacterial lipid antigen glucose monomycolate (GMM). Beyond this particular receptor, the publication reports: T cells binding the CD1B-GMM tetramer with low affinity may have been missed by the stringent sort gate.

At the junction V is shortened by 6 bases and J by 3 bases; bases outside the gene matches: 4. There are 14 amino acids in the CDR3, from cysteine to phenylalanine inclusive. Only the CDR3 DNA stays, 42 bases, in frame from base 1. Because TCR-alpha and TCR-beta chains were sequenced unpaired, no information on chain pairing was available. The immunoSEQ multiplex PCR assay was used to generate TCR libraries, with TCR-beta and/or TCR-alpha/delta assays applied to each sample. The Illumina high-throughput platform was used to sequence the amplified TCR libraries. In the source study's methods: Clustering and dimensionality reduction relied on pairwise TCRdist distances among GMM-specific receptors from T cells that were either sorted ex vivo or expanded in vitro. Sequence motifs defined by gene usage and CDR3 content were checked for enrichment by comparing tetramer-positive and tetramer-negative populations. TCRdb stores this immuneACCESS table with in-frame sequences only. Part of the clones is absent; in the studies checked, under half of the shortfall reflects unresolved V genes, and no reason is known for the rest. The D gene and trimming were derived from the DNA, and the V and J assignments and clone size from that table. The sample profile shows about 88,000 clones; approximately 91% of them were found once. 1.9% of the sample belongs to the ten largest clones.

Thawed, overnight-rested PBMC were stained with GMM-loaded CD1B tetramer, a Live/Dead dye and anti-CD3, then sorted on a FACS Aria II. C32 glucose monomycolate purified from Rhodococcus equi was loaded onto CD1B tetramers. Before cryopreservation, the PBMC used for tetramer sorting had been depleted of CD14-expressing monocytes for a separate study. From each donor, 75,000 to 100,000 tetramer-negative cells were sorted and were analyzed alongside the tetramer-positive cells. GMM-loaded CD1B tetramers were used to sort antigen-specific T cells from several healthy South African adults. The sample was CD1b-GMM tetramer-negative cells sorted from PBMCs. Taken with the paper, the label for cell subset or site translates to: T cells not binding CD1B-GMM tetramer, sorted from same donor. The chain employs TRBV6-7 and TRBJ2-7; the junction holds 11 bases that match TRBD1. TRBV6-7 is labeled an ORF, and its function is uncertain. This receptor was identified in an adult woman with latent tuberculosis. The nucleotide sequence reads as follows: TGTGCCAGCAGGGGACAGGGGGGAGGCTACGAGCAGTACTTC. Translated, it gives CASRGQGGGYEQYF.